What follows are 13 T cell receptor beta chains derived from one specimen sequenced in a study of T cell changes during pregnancy in multiple sclerosis. Some clones are missing from TCRdb's copy, which holds only in-frame ones; the method was immunoSEQ multiplex PCR. Here the sample spans around 97,000 clones, roughly nine tenths being singletons. This specimen consisted of peripheral blood, obtained after pregnancy. These TCRs come from a female donor with multiple sclerosis, enrolled in a pregnancy study.

The rearrangement links TRBV9 to TRBJ2-4; D gene uncertain. CDR1 SGDLS and CDR2 YYNGEE come from the germline V gene. V lost 4 bases to trimming and J lost 6 bases, with 14 bases between them. The CDR3 sequence is 14 residues long. This CDR3 is CASSRRLDPNIQYF. CDR3 coding DNA: TGTGCCAGCAGCAGGCGCCTAGATCCAAACATTCAGTACTTC.

The V gene is TRBV10-3, the J gene TRBJ2-1; a weak D match, TRBD1 (6 bases). With 7 bases removed from V and 6 bases from J, the gap between germline ends came to 16 bases. CDR3 length equals 14 residues. CDR1 and CDR2 (germline): ENHRY, SYGVKD. The CDR3, as DNA: TGTGCCATCAAAAGGGCGGGCAGGGGCAATGAGCAGTTCTTC. As protein: CAIKRAGRGNEQFF.

The genes are TRBV5-1 and TRBJ2-3; D is unclear. Trimming pared 1 base from V and 5 bases from J, leaving 5 bases between. The CDR3 contains 12 residues. In germline, CDR1 is SGHRS, CDR2 YFSETQ. The CDR3 coding sequence is TGCGCCAGCAGCTTGACTGGAGATACGCAGTATTTT. Translation gives CASSLTGDTQYF. Drawing the rest from reference TRBV5-1 and TRBJ2-3, the complete variable domain is KAGVTQTPRYLIKTRGQQVTLSCSPISGHRSVSWYQQTPGQGLQFLFEYFSETQRNKGNFPGRFSGRQFSNSRSEMNVSTLELGDSALYLCASSLTGDTQYFGPGTRLTVL.

This chain connects TRBV9 to TRBJ2-7, with a possible D match to TRBD2 (6 bases). Trimming pared 0 bases from V and 0 bases from J, leaving 10 bases between. The CDR3 has 15 amino acids. Germline assignment: CDR1 SGDLS and CDR2 YYNGEE. The DNA for the CDR3 is TGTGCCAGCAGCGTAGCGCGGGATCCCTCCTACGAGCAGTACTTC. Protein sequence: CASSVARDPSYEQYF.

The chain links TRBV6-1 to TRBJ2-7; 9 bases agree with TRBD2. Germline-derived CDR1 and CDR2 are MNHNS and SASEGT. After removal of 1 base from V and 5 bases from J, the junction contained 6 bases not matched to a gene. The CDR3 is 15 amino acids. This CDR3 is CASSEGSGRSNEQYF. CDR3 in DNA: TGTGCCAGCAGTGAAGGCAGCGGGAGGTCCAACGAGCAGTACTTC.

The chain is built from TRBV7-6 and TRBJ2-5, with 10 nucleotides matching TRBD1. The CDR3 is 14 amino acids. Trimming cost V 5 bases and J 5 bases; bases outside gene matches: 5. Germline V gives CDR1 SGHVS, CDR2 FNYEAQ. The CDR3 loop is CASSKDRGWETQYF. CDR3 sequence (DNA): TGTGCCAGCAGCAAGGACAGGGGGTGGGAGACCCAGTACTTC.

The V call is TRBV7-9, the J call TRBJ1-2; TRBD1 is a possible D gene (5 bases). The CDR3 length is 16 residues. The germline V and J ends were trimmed by 5 bases and 0 bases, with 16 bases remaining between them. Looked up from germline, CDR1 is SEHNR and CDR2 is FQNEAQ (reference sequence). In DNA, the CDR3 is TGTGCCAGCAGCACCCCCGGCAGGGAGGCTAACTATGGCTACACCTTC. It is translated as CASSTPGREANYGYTF.

This chain connects TRBV19 to TRBJ1-1, with D maybe TRBD1 (5 bases). Germline lookup yields CDR1 LNHDA and CDR2 SQIVND (reference sequence). V was trimmed by 4 bases and J by 1 base, leaving 13 bases between them. The CDR3 has 15 amino acids. CDR3 residues: CASSTQFTGNTEAFF. Here the CDR3 DNA reads TGTGCCAGTAGTACCCAATTCACAGGGAACACTGAAGCTTTCTTT.

The rearrangement uses TRBV30 and TRBJ2-7; D not certain. The ends were cut back, 3 bases at V and 2 bases at J, with 11 bases in the middle. The germline V gene encodes CDR1 GTSNPN and CDR2 SVGIG (reference sequence). The CDR3 covers 13 residues. CDR3 coding DNA: TGTGCCTGGAGCGTCGCGGTAACCTACGAGCAGTACTTC. This sequence encodes CAWSVAVTYEQYF.

The chain has TRBV7-3 and TRBJ2-5; 11 bases align to TRBD2. J gave up 4 bases and V 6 bases, and 4 bases lay outside the gene matches. The CDR3 sequence is 14 residues long. Germline V CDR1 and CDR2: SGHTA, FQGTGA. CDR3 nucleotide sequence: TGTGCCAGCAGTTTAGCGGGGGGGCCAGAGACCCAGTACTTC. Its translation is CASSLAGGPETQYF.

The CDR3 sequence: CASSLVGQMNTEAFF. CDR3 DNA: TGCGCCAGCAGCTTGGTTGGCCAGATGAACACTGAAGCTTTCTTT. The chain joins TRBV5-1 to TRBJ1-1; D not certain. This CDR3 region has 15 residues. V was trimmed by 0 bases and J by 0 bases, leaving 9 bases between them. In germline, CDR1 is SGHRS, CDR2 YFSETQ.

The V gene is TRBV9, the J gene TRBJ2-1; maybe TRBD2 (5 bases). The CDR3 consists of 13 residues. Germline CDR1 SGDLS, CDR2 YYNGEE. The V end was cut by 1 base, the J end by 12 bases, with 14 bases between. This CDR3 reads CASSVRADYVQFF. In DNA, the CDR3 is TGTGCCAGCAGCGTAAGGGCCGACTATGTGCAGTTCTTC.

The chain combines TRBV2 with TRBJ1-1, with 10 bases that match TRBD1. The CDR3 is 15 residues long. V trimming: 5 bases; J trimming: 5 bases; junction bases outside the gene matches: 8. Germline CDR1 and CDR2: SNHLY and FYNNEI. CDR3 sequence reads: CASSPARTGGTEAFF. The DNA of the CDR3 is TGTGCCAGCAGTCCAGCACGGACAGGGGGTACTGAAGCTTTCTTT.